The T cell receptor (beta chain) described here comes from a study of somatic mutations in cytotoxic T cells in rheumatoid arthritis. Assay used: immunoSEQ multiplex PCR; TCRdb lists only in-frame clones, some missing. The sample has 15,000 to 20,000 clones; about 81% are singletons. Germline V lookup: CDR1 MDHEN, CDR2 SYDVKM. Trimming pared 6 bases from V and 5 bases from J, leaving 10 bases between. The length of the CDR3 is 12 residues. The gene calls are TRBV28 and TRBJ2-5; the D gene is possibly TRBD1 (6 bases). The material sequenced was CD8+ T cells sorted from blood. The clonotype originates from an adult with rheumatoid arthritis. The CDR3 loop is CASRHDRETQYF. The CDR3 DNA is TGTGCCAGCAGACATGACAGGGAGACCCAGTACTTC.